This entry concerns a single T cell receptor beta chain. The clone's antigen remains unknown. One end of the junction fails to match germline, which may point to a read error. Libraries were constructed by the immunoSEQ multiplex PCR assay. Rearranged TCR beta chain sequences were amplified with the hsTCRB Kit following the manufacturer's protocol. Sequencing of TCRB libraries was carried out on an Illumina MiSeq. Concerning the study's data processing: Demultiplexing, trimming and gene mapping were performed with the kit vendor's proprietary platform. TCRdb provides this immuneACCESS table in a form limited to in-frame rearrangements. Some clones are lacking; in checked studies, under half of them reflect an unresolved V gene, and why the rest are absent is not known. The V and J calls and the clone size are those of that table, but D and trimming were determined from the DNA. The sample yields some 100,000 clones; 83% were counted once. The ten largest clones add up to around 7% of the sample.

This sample was included in a study of a mutant IDH1 vaccine in newly diagnosed glioma (dated by TCRdb to about 2021). Background on the whole study: Of the 25 to 35 patients who were treated, about 62% were male and approximately 38% were female, and the mean age was around 41 years. Before enrollment, patients had received standard therapy of radiotherapy alone, temozolomide alone, or radiochemotherapy with temozolomide; most received the combination. Longitudinal TCRB deep sequencing was performed for about 25 treated patients wherever samples were available for exploratory analyses. Peripheral blood samples were drawn at six visits, namely V03 (baseline), V05, V07, V10, V12 and V13. The paper as a whole reports these results and caveats: Pseudoprogression seemed to be unrelated to changes in the top peripheral T cell clonotypes found by TCRB sequencing. Across multiple MHC alleles, vaccine-induced immune responses were seen in 85% to 95% of patients. The authors stated that sample limitations prevented analyses of patient blood samples from being reproduced. Selection of PBMC samples for TCRB deep sequencing was based on availability.

Including cysteine and phenylalanine, the CDR3 has 15 amino acids. Left in the record is the CDR3 DNA by itself, 45 bases read in frame from the first base. The germline V gene (reference sequence) provides CDR1 LNHNV and CDR2 YYDKDF. Per the publication, the time point label means: baseline, week 1 (first vaccination visit). Explained via the paper, the treatment or condition label denotes: pre-vaccination baseline after standard-of-care therapy. The donors had newly diagnosed IDH1-mutant astrocytomas of WHO grade 3 or 4 that showed loss of nuclear ATRX. The samples were drawn from NOA16, a multicentre, single-arm, open-label phase I trial in Germany that tested a mutant IDH1 peptide vaccine in humans for the first time. Visit V03 blood draws served as the baseline sample for immunogenicity testing. The DNeasy Blood and Tissue Kit was used to extract genomic DNA from EDTA blood for TCRB sequencing.

The TCR comes from a woman in her fifties or sixties with glioma. This chain joins TRBV15 to TRBJ1-6, with 8 junctional bases fitting TRBD1. The specimen comprised PBMCs, sampled from a glioma patient treated with radiotherapy, temozolomide or both. Here is the DNA: TGTGCCACCAGCAGAGTCGGACAGGGTTATTCACCCTTCCACTTT. Its translation reads: CATSRVGQGYSPFHF.